This entry is about one T cell receptor (beta chain). This clonotype was seen a few times. Its antigen remains undetermined. Base qualities are not at hand, and no much larger clone is one base apart. These data originate in a study of T-cell memory formation after mild COVID-19 (dated by TCRdb to the early 2020s). About the study as a whole: TCR sequence clusters from the two donors were largely donor specific. In two donors, T-cell clones that expanded and contracted after mild COVID-19 were followed by sequencing TCRalpha and TCRbeta repertoires longitudinally. Two young, previously healthy adult volunteers made up the cohort, one male and one female. The paper as a whole reports these results and caveats: Contracting CD4+ clones were found mainly in CM and EM memory subsets, while CD8+ clones were enriched in EMRA. SARS-CoV-2 specificity was not confirmed for the second-wave clones peaking on day 37. Only a couple of mild cases were covered by the study, and larger cohorts that include severe cases with pre-infection samples were considered necessary. Balanced CD4/CD8 phenotypes were observed for clones contracting from day 15 to 85, whereas a bias towards CD4+ was observed for a second wave of clones expanding from day 15 to 37. Some responding clones were found in pre-infection memory, which suggests that pre-existing cross-reactive memory T cells took part in the SARS-CoV-2 response.

V was cut back by 1 base and J by 4 bases, leaving a gap of 10 bases between them. CDR1 and CDR2 are read off the germline V gene as SGHTA and FQGNSA. The CDR3 sequence holds 14 residues, the cysteine and phenylalanine included. The DNA shown is the 42-base CDR3, in frame from base 1. Ficoll-Paque density gradient centrifugation was used to isolate PBMCs. The reads were generated on an Illumina NovaSeq 6000. Using 5'RACE with constant-segment primers, TCRalpha and TCRbeta cDNA libraries were constructed, with sample barcodes and unique molecular identifiers added in the process. RNA was extracted from every sample with Trizol reagent. The libraries were amplified in two PCR steps, and the second step added a second sample barcode and Illumina TruSeq adapters. The libraries were sequenced on an Illumina NovaSeq using 2 x 150 bp paired-end reads. The paper's processing steps were these. Demultiplexing of reads and collapsing into UMI-guided consensus sequences were performed with migec v1.2.7. With mixcr v2.1.11, UMI consensuses were aligned to TRA and TRB V and J templates and assembled into clonotypes. Clonotypes were classified as expanded or contracted when called significant by both edgeR and NoisET, with noise models trained on biological replicates. For edgeR calls, the cutoffs were a false discovery rate-adjusted p below 0.01 and a log2 fold-change threshold of 1. As an exploratory analysis of dynamics, max-normalized trajectories of the 1000 most abundant clonotypes were examined by PCA with hierarchical clustering. Separately sequenced CD4+ and CD8+ repertoires were used to assign a CD4 or CD8 phenotype to each responding clone. In TCRdb, the public reads were trimmed at Q25 with fastp and aligned with MiXCR, with productive beta chains retained. Each CDR3 protein gets just one entry, which takes the most common genes and DNA from the rows behind it. V and J calls and clone size were set by TCRdb, not the authors. Across this sample there are 300,000 to 400,000 distinct CDR3 sequences, with about a sixth seen only once. The ten largest clones represent approximately 20% of the sample.

The TCR originated in a man younger than 30 who had mild COVID-19 (a few samples of this study predate the infection). The sample titles of this study are shuffled in the database, so cell type and time point are left out; the donor was told from shared clones. The sequence links TRBV7-2 to TRBJ1-2; the D gene cannot be named for sure. Sequences were obtained from PBMCs or a T cell subset sorted from them (not recorded which). The DNA is as follows: TGTGCCAGCAGCTTAGATGGGGAGCGCTATGGCTACACCTTC. This sequence encodes CASSLDGERYGYTF.